These T cell receptor beta chains were read from a single sample in a study of blood T cell repertoires in COVID-19. Generated by immunoSEQ multiplex PCR, the TCRdb table keeps only in-frame clones and is missing some. The sample contains about 78,000 clones, around 74% of which appear only once. The source material was peripheral blood. These receptors originate from a human donor in a cohort sampled during active COVID-19. The CDR3 runs from the conserved cysteine through the conserved F or W. The D gene is left open where the match is weak. Expanded clones get a size class; other rows say once, few or many, or leave the size out.

clone_size,j_call,v_call,d_call,cdr3_nt,cdr3_aa
NA,TRBJ1-4,TRBV27,NA,TGTGCCAGCAGTTTAATCGGGCTAGGGGATGAAAAACTGTTTTTT,CASSLIGLGDEKLFF
NA,TRBJ2-5,TRBV5-1,TRBD2,TGCGCCAGCAGCTGGGGGACTAGCGGGGCAGAGACCCAGTACTTC,CASSWGTSGAETQYF
NA,TRBJ1-2,TRBV5-4,NA,TGTGCCAGCAGCTTGGGCCAGAACTATGGCTACACCTTC,CASSLGQNYGYTF
NA,TRBJ2-7,TRBV7-9,NA,TGTGCCAGCAGCTCCATAGGGCCGATAGGGAGCTACGAGCAGTACTTC,CASSSIGPIGSYEQYF
NA,TRBJ2-1,TRBV9,NA,TGTGCCAGCAGCGTAGTAGCTTTGGTCGACTACAATGAGCAGTTCTTC,CASSVVALVDYNEQFF
NA,TRBJ2-2,TRBV9,NA,TGTGCCAGCAGCCTAGGGGACTCCCTGGGCACCGGGGAGCTGTTTTTT,CASSLGDSLGTGELFF
NA,TRBJ1-2,TRBV12-3/TRBV12-4,NA,TGTGCCAGCAGTTTCGGCAGGTTAAACGGCTACACCTTC,CASSFGRLNGYTF
NA,TRBJ2-7,TRBV5-4,TRBD2,TGTGCCAGCAGCTTGATCGGTCTAGCGGGGGGTGGCGAGCAGTACTTC,CASSLIGLAGGGEQYF
NA,TRBJ1-2,TRBV7-2,NA,TGTGCCAGCAGCTTAGGGGCGGGCTATGGCTACACCTTC,CASSLGAGYGYTF
NA,TRBJ1-6,TRBV6-1,TRBD1,TGTGCCAGCAGTGCGGGGACAGTCAAAACGGGCAATTCACCCCTCCACTTT,CASSAGTVKTGNSPLHF
NA,TRBJ1-2,TRBV2,TRBD1,TGTGCCAGCAGCGCTGACAGGGTCGATGGCTACACCTTC,CASSADRVDGYTF
NA,TRBJ1-1,TRBV9,NA,TGTGCCAGCAGCGTAGGGCAGTTGAACACTGAAGCTTTCTTT,CASSVGQLNTEAFF
few,TRBJ2-7,TRBV4-1,TRBD1,TGCGCCAGCAGCCAAGATTTTAGACAGGGAATCGAGCAGTACTTC,CASSQDFRQGIEQYF
NA,TRBJ2-7,TRBV30,NA,TGTGCCTGGAGTGTAGGAGGCGAGCAGTACTTC,CAWSVGGEQYF
few,TRBJ1-2,TRBV7-2,NA,TGTGCCAGCAGCCTCGTAGGCGGCGTCGGCTATGGCTACACCTTC,CASSLVGGVGYGYTF
NA,TRBJ2-1,TRBV6-2/TRBV6-3,NA,TGTGCCAGCAGTTACTACTCTGAGCAGTTCTTC,CASSYYSEQFF
NA,TRBJ2-7,TRBV18,NA,TGTGCCAGCTCAAAGGTGGAGGGCACCTACGAGCAGTACTTC,CASSKVEGTYEQYF
once,TRBJ1-2,TRBV28,TRBD1,TGTGCCAGCAGTTCAGGACAGGGTGAAGGCTACACCTTC,CASSSGQGEGYTF
NA,TRBJ1-3,TRBV4-3,TRBD1,TGCGCCAGCAGCCAAGACCACAGGGGATCGGCCGGAAACACCATATATTTT,CASSQDHRGSAGNTIYF
NA,TRBJ1-1,TRBV7-2,TRBD1,TGTGCCAGCAGCTATCGGGACAGGAACACTGAAGCTTTCTTT,CASSYRDRNTEAFF
NA,TRBJ2-1,TRBV21-1,NA,TGTGCCAGCAGGGGACAGGGGGACAATGAGCAGTTCTTC,CASRGQGDNEQFF
NA,TRBJ2-7,TRBV18,TRBD2,TGTGCCAGCTCACCACCTAACCGACTAGCGGGGGCCTACGAGCAGTACTTC,CASSPPNRLAGAYEQYF
NA,TRBJ2-7,TRBV5-1,TRBD1,TGCGCCAGCAGCTTGGGCCCGCAGGGGGTGGACGAGCAGTACTTC,CASSLGPQGVDEQYF
NA,TRBJ1-1,TRBV7-2,TRBD1,TGTGCCAGCAGCTTATCATTTACAGGGGGCAACACTGAAGCTTTCTTT,CASSLSFTGGNTEAFF